What follows are 18 T cell receptor beta chains derived from one specimen sequenced in a study of T cells in Graves' hyperthyroidism and ophthalmopathy. It was RNA transcripts that yielded the amplified TCR beta CDR3 regions. HTBI primers were the set used in a first-round RT-PCR of the TCR CDR3. TCRdb re-derived calls from the multiplex PCR reads in MiXCR, one entry per CDR3 protein. The repertoire has roughly 110,000 distinct CDR3 sequences, 15% to 20% of them found once; the top ten carry around two fifths. Sequencing used blood. The receptors were sampled from a woman between 45 and 60 years old with Graves' hyperthyroidism.

This clonotype was detected many times. The gene calls are TRBV20-1 and TRBJ2-3, with TRBD1 matching over 7 bases. Per germline, CDR1 DFQATT and CDR2 SNEGSKA (reference sequence). Trimming cost V 0 bases and J 5 bases; bases outside gene matches: 8. The CDR3 has 15 amino acids. CDR3 amino acids: CSARDPAQGLDTQYF. DNA of the CDR3: TGCAGTGCTAGAGATCCAGCACAGGGGTTAGATACGCAGTATTTT.

This clonotype appeared many times. This sequence joins TRBV7-9 and TRBJ1-2; 7 nucleotides align to TRBD1. V gave up 5 bases and J gave up 1 base; unmatched junction bases: 7. The CDR3 has 15 amino acids. The V gene's germline CDR1 is SEHNR and CDR2 FQNEAQ (reference sequence). For the CDR3, the DNA is TGTGCCAGCAGCCGGACCCGGGACAGTAACTATGGCTACACCTTC. Its protein product is CASSRTRDSNYGYTF.

Ten or more counts support this clonotype. This rearrangement joins TRBV20-1 to TRBJ2-1; a weak D match, TRBD2 (6 bases). Trimming removed 6 bases at V and 0 bases at J, with 12 bases between. Germline values: CDR1 DFQATT, CDR2 SNEGSKA (reference sequence). The CDR3 runs 14 residues. The CDR3 nucleotides are TGCAGTGCGAGGGACTTCAGCTCCTACAATGAGCAGTTCTTC. It is translated as CSARDFSSYNEQFF.

This clonotype came up many times. The junction departs from the called germline gene at one end, perhaps through a read error. The chain couples TRBV6-2 or TRBV6-3 to TRBJ1-1; D is uncertain. CDR3 length equals 14 residues. Per the germline V gene, CDR1 is MNHEY and CDR2 is SVGEGT. CDR3 region: CTSSYSSVNTEAFF. CDR3 in DNA: TGTACCAGCAGTTACTCTTCTGTGAACACTGAAGCTTTCTTT.

J is TRBJ2-3 and V is TRBV10-3; D is unclear. The V gene's germline CDR1 is ENHRY and CDR2 SYGVKD. The CDR3 contains 14 residues. The ends were cut back, 3 bases at V and 1 base at J, with 8 bases in the middle. For the CDR3, the DNA is TGTGCCATCAGTGATTCCGGCGGCACAGATACGCAGTATTTT. Protein sequence: CAISDSGGTDTQYF.

This clonotype has at least ten counts. The gene calls are TRBV27 and TRBJ1-2; D may be TRBD1 (6 bases). V lost 3 bases, J lost 3 bases, and 8 bases lay in between. Germline CDR1 MNHEY, CDR2 SMNVEV (reference sequence). The CDR3 totals 13 residues. The DNA for the CDR3 is TGTGCCAGCAGTTTGGACAGAGACTATGGCTACACCTTC. Protein product: CASSLDRDYGYTF.

By share, this clonotype ranks as medium-sized. The CDR3 DNA is TGTGCCAGCAGTTCCTCGAGGGCCGCCTTCACAGATACGCAGTATTTT. Translating gives CASSSSRAAFTDTQYF. V usage is TRBV28 and J usage is TRBJ2-3; perhaps TRBD2 as D (5 bases). V was trimmed by 4 bases and J by 2 bases, leaving 16 bases between them. Germline CDR1 reads MDHEN; CDR2 reads SYDVKM. The CDR3 has 16 residues.

This clonotype showed up many times. The rearrangement links TRBV18 to TRBJ2-3, with D possibly TRBD2 on 6 matching bases. Germline V gene data show CDR1 as KGHSH and CDR2 as LQKENI. CDR3 size: 15 residues. Trimming took 5 bases from V and 3 from J, leaving 15 bases between them. The CDR3 is CASSSGSPRTDTQYF. The CDR3 nucleotides are TGTGCCAGCTCATCCGGGAGTCCTAGGACAGATACGCAGTATTTT. Looking up the rest from reference TRBV18 and TRBJ2-3 gives the full variable domain: NAGVMQNPRHLVRRRGQEARLRCSPMKGHSHVYWYRQLPEEGLKFMVYLQKENIIDESGMPKERFSAEFPKEGPSILRIQQVVRGDSAAYFCASSSGSPRTDTQYFGPGTRLTVL.

This chain links TRBV5-1 with TRBJ2-4; a possible D gene is TRBD1 (6 bases). This CDR3 has 15 residues. The V gene's germline CDR1 is SGHRS and CDR2 YFSETQ. V was trimmed by 2 bases and J by 3 bases, leaving 12 bases between them. For the CDR3, the DNA is TGCGCCAGCAGCTTTATAGGGGGAATCAAAAACATTCAGTACTTC. It specifies CASSFIGGIKNIQYF.

This clonotype was recorded many times. The V and J genes are TRBV18 and TRBJ1-1; D uncertain. Germline CDR1 is KGHSH and CDR2 is LQKENI. The V gene lost 0 bases and the J gene lost 1 base, with 3 bases spanning the gap. The CDR3 covers 13 residues. As DNA, the CDR3 is TGTGCCAGCTCACCACCCGGGAACACTGAAGCTTTCTTT. Translated: CASSPPGNTEAFF.

This clonotype has ten or more counts. The CDR3 bases are TGTGCCAGCAGTTATGATTGGGGCCAAGAGACCCAGTACTTC. Its translation: CASSYDWGQETQYF. This rearrangement joins TRBV12-3 or TRBV12-4 to TRBJ2-5; no clear D gene. This CDR3 has 14 residues. The germline V and J ends were trimmed by 4 bases and 1 base, with 10 bases remaining between them.

This clonotype is a singleton in its sample. V and J are TRBV12-3 or TRBV12-4 and TRBJ1-5; D unclear. With 6 bases removed from V and 2 bases from J, the gap between germline ends came to 11 bases. The CDR3 totals 14 residues. CDR3 DNA sequence: TGTGCCAGCAGGCCGGGCTCCGGCAATCAGCCCCAGCATTTT. Its protein product is CASRPGSGNQPQHF.

This clonotype was counted many times. The rearrangement links TRBV3-1 to TRBJ2-7; no reliable D call. The germline gives CDR1 LGHDT, CDR2 YNNKEL (reference sequence). Trimming removed 0 bases from V and 2 bases from J, with 11 bases in between. This CDR3 is 15 amino acids long. The CDR3 protein is CASSQETARAYEQYF. In DNA form, the CDR3 reads TGTGCCAGCAGCCAAGAAACGGCCAGAGCCTACGAGCAGTACTTC.

This clonotype was seen repeatedly, ten times or more. The chain is built from TRBV7-8 and TRBJ2-5, with 7 bases lining up with TRBD1. The CDR3 extends over 14 amino acids. The junction had 5 bases not matched to a gene; V was cut back by 5 bases and J by 2 bases. Germline V gene sequence: CDR1 SGHVS, CDR2 FQNEAQ. DNA of the CDR3: TGTGCCAGCAGCCCAAAGACAGGGCAAGAGACCCAGTACTTC. Amino acid sequence: CASSPKTGQETQYF. The full variable domain, rest sourced from reference TRBV7-8 and TRBJ2-5, is GAGVSQSPRYKVAKRGQDVALRCDPISGHVSLFWYQQALGQGPEFLTYFQNEAQLDKSGLPSDRFFAERPEGSVSTLKIQRTQQEDSAVYLCASSPKTGQETQYFGPGTRLLVL.

This clonotype was observed at least ten times. The V and J genes are TRBV29-1 and TRBJ2-7, with D perhaps given as TRBD1 or TRBD2 (7 bases each). V dropped 2 bases and J dropped 6 bases, with 14 bases sitting between them. CDR1 and CDR2 from the germline V gene are SQVTM and ANQGSEA. The CDR3 totals 13 residues. The CDR3: CSVEKGRGREQYF. The CDR3 coding sequence is TGCAGCGTTGAAAAGGGGAGGGGGCGCGAGCAGTACTTC.

This clonotype appeared many times. The chain couples TRBV20-1 to TRBJ2-7; 11 bases align to TRBD2. After removal of 2 bases from V and 7 bases from J, the junction contained 10 bases not matched to a gene. CDR3 length equals 15 residues. Germline V gene data show CDR1 as DFQATT and CDR2 as SNEGSKA (reference sequence). DNA for the CDR3: TGCAGTGCTAGATCACTAGCGGGAGTGGTCCGAGAGCAGTACTTC. Encoded protein: CSARSLAGVVREQYF.

This clonotype was observed many times. This chain joins TRBV7-2 and TRBJ1-2; no clear D. The germline V gene has CDR1 SGHTA and CDR2 FQGNSA. The V gene lost 5 bases and the J gene lost 1 base, with 14 bases spanning the gap. The CDR3 contains 15 residues. CDR3 DNA sequence: TGTGCCAGCAGCCCCAACCGGCAGGTTAACTATGGCTACACCTTC. It specifies CASSPNRQVNYGYTF. The full variable domain, its missing parts supplied by reference TRBV7-2 and TRBJ1-2, is GAGVSQSPSNKVTEKGKDVELRCDPISGHTALYWYRQSLGQGLEFLIYFQGNSAPDKSGLPSDRFSAERTGGSVSTLTIQRTQQEDSAVYLCASSPNRQVNYGYTFGSGTRLTVV.

Ten or more counts support this clonotype. The chain links TRBV10-3 to TRBJ2-3; 11 nucleotides align to TRBD2. This CDR3 spans 16 amino acids. From germline, CDR1 is ENHRY and CDR2 SYGVKD. V dropped 8 bases and J dropped 5; count of bases not matched to a gene: 12. The CDR3 here is CAISSAVAGGQDTQYF. The CDR3 DNA reads TGTGCCATCTCAAGCGCGGTAGCGGGAGGGCAAGATACGCAGTATTTT.